This T cell receptor (beta chain) emerged from a study of vaccination and CD4 T cells after COVID-19. Study overall: Convalescent cases comprised several mild and one severe, all SARS-CoV-2 positive by nasal swab PCR. Each individual in the study obtained two doses of BNT162b2 or mRNA-1273 vaccine.

The sample's treatment: approximately nine-day PBMC culture with coronavirus spike peptide pools or control peptides (ViraFEST assay). Under the ViraFEST approach, antigen-specific T cells were expanded with peptide pools and TCRs subsequently sequenced. Germline V CDR1 and CDR2: ENHRY, SYGVKD. The CDR3 is 13 residues long. Trimming removed 2 bases at V and 5 bases at J, with 10 bases between. Oncomine TCR Beta short-read sequencing was applied to DNA from cultured CD4+ T cells. TCRdb reanalysed the PCR reads using MiXCR and keeps one entry per CDR3 protein. The data show some 13,000 distinct CDR3 sequences, about 45% seen once. As concerns this clonotype: Antigen: not known.

The source material was CD4+ T cells from blood, cultured in vitro. This rearrangement joins TRBV10-3 to TRBJ2-7; the D is unclear. The origin of this receptor is a human donor who had recovered from COVID-19. The CDR3 DNA follows: TGTGCCATCAGTGAGACCGAAGACCACGAGCAGTACTTC. This codes for CAISETEDHEQYF.